This T cell receptor (beta chain) came from a study of technical replicates of blood from a handful of donors. The CDR3 has 13 amino acids. Germline V lookup: CDR1 SNHLY, CDR2 FYNNEI. Unmatched junction bases numbered 4, after V lost 6 bases and J lost 6 bases. This table comes from immunoSEQ multiplex PCR, and its TCRdb copy is limited to in-frame clones, with some not included. The sample consists of around 76,000 clones, roughly 90% of them appearing once. Sequenced: T cells isolated from PBMCs. This TCR came from a human donor in good health. This rearrangement joins TRBV2 to TRBJ2-1; 8 bases match TRBD1. The chain's CDR3 is CASRHDRGNEQFF. CDR3 bases: TGTGCCAGCAGACATGACAGGGGCAATGAGCAGTTCTTC.